This record concerns one T cell receptor (beta chain) sequence. There are a few counts of this clonotype. Its antigen target is currently unknown. No base-level quality is on record; no much larger clone is a single base apart. Library generation was performed with PCR. The run used an Illumina HiSeq 2500. TCR library preparation used molecular barcoding, with unique molecular identifiers applied to normalize quantification of the TCRbeta repertoire. TCRdb cleaned the public reads at Q25 with fastp, built clones with MiXCR and kept in-frame beta chains. Each record represents a unique CDR3 protein, reported with the most common genes and DNA among its rows. The sample table contains some 490,000 distinct CDR3 sequences; only one count was recorded for approximately 13% of them. The ten biggest clones cover 5% to 6% of the sample. This entry comes from a study of T-cell reconstitution after alpha-beta-depleted transplantation in children (dated by TCRdb to 2015 to 2016). Concerning the study at large: Using TCR repertoire profiling, the study followed T-cell immune reconstitution in a quantitative way in children after TCRalphabeta/CD19-depleted allogeneic hematopoietic cell transplantation.

The specimen comprised PBMCs from the stem cell graft donor, sampled from the stem cell graft. This TCR was recovered from a human donor who donated a stem cell graft to a child with combined immunodeficiency.

The bases read TGTGCCAGCAGTTTATCTCCACGGTCTGGTTCACCCCTCCACTTT. Translated, it reads CASSLSPRSGSPLHF. This chain joins TRBV27 to TRBJ1-6; the D gene cannot be resolved reliably. Taken from the germline V gene (reference sequence), the CDR1 and CDR2 loops are MNHEY and SMNVEV. Deletion took 0 bases off V and 9 bases off J, with a span of 12 bases between the germline ends. Reading from cysteine to phenylalanine, the CDR3 counts 15 amino acids. Only the CDR3 part of the read is kept: 45 bases, read in frame from the first base.